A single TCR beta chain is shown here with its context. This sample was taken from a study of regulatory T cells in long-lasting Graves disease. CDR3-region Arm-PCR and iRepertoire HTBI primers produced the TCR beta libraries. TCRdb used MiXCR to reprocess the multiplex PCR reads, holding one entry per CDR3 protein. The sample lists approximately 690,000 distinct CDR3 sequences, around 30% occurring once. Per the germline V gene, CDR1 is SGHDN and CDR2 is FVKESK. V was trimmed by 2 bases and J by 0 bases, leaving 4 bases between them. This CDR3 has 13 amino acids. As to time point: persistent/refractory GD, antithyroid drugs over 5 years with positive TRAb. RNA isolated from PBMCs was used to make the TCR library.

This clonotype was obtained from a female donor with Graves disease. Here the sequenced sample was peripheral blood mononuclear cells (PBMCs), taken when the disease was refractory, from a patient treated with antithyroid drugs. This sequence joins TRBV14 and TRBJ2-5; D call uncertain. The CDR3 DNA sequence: TGTGCCAGCAGCCAACACTACCAAGAGACCCAGTACTTC. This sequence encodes CASSQHYQETQYF.